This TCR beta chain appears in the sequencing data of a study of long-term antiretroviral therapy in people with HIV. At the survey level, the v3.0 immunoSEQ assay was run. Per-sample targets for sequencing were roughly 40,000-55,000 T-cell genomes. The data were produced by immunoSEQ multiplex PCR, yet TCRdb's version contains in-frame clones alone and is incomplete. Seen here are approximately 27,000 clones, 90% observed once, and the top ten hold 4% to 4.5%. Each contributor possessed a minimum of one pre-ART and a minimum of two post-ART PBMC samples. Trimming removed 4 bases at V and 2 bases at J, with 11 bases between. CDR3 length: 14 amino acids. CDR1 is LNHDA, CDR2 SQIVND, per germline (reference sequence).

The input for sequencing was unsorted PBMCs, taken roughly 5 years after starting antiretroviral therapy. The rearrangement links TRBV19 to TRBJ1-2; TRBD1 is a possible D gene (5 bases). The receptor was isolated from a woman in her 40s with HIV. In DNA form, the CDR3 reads TGTGCCAGTAGTACGGGACGGATGAACTATGGCTACACCTTC. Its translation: CASSTGRMNYGYTF.